The rows below give T cell receptor beta chains drawn from one sample of a study of CD8 T cells in ankylosing spondylitis. TCRdb reprocessed the 5' RACE reads with MiXCR, giving one entry per CDR3 protein. The table has 150,000 to 200,000 distinct CDR3 sequences, 9.8% seen once. The specimen was blood, either unsorted or a sorted T cell fraction (not recorded which). The receptor source for this set is a female donor with ankylosing spondylitis or in good health (not recorded which). The CDR3 runs from the conserved cysteine through the conserved F or W. A D gene is named only where the DNA matches it firmly. Only some rows state a clone size, as once, few, many or a class for expanded clones.

>NA|TRBJ2-7|TRBV6-2/TRBV6-3|few
CASSLHDGYEQYF
TGTGCCAGCAGTCTCCACGACGGGTACGAGCAGTACTTC
>NA|TRBJ2-7|TRBV5-1|many
CASSFGSTYEQYF
TGCGCCAGCAGCTTTGGCAGTACCTACGAGCAGTACTTC
>NA|TRBJ2-1|TRBV4-3|few
CASSQEGRGALQDEQFF
TGCGCCAGCAGCCAAGAAGGCCGCGGAGCCTTACAAGATGAGCAGTTCTTC
>NA|TRBJ2-6|TRBV9|few
CASSDRPDRPMSGANVLTF
TGTGCCAGCAGCGACCGTCCGGACAGACCAATGTCTGGGGCCAACGTCCTGACTTTC
>TRBD2|TRBJ2-1|TRBV7-9|few
CASSLGGVASGNEQFF
TGTGCCAGCAGCTTAGGGGGGGTTGCTAGCGGCAATGAGCAGTTCTTC
>NA|TRBJ1-2|TRBV4-1|NA
CASSQEGGRGGYTF
TGCGCCAGCAGCCAAGAGGGCGGTCGAGGTGGCTACACCTTC
>NA|TRBJ2-1|TRBV24-1|few
CATSDPQTGLSFF
TGTGCCACCAGTGATCCGCAGACGGGCCTTTCGTTCTTC
>NA|TRBJ1-2|TRBV27|many
CASSPFGTDYGYTF
TGTGCCAGCTCGCCATTCGGGACGGACTATGGCTACACCTTC
>TRBD2|TRBJ2-3|TRBV7-2|many
CASSHVAGAADTQYF
TGTGCCAGCAGCCACGTAGCGGGAGCCGCAGATACGCAGTATTTT
>NA|TRBJ1-1|TRBV5-5|few
CASTPGTEAFF
TGTGCCAGCACCCCCGGGACAGAAGCTTTCTTT
>TRBD2|TRBJ2-1|TRBV11-2|NA
CASSLEPGGSSYNEQFF
TGTGCCAGCAGCTTAGAACCGGGAGGGAGCTCCTACAATGAGCAGTTCTTC
>TRBD2|TRBJ2-1|TRBV6-6|few
CASVTSQVNEQFF
TGTGCCAGCGTGACTAGCCAGGTCAATGAGCAGTTCTTC
>TRBD1|TRBJ1-5|TRBV20-1|medium-sized
CSASKDRGLGQPQHF
TGCAGTGCTAGTAAGGACAGGGGTCTGGGACAGCCCCAGCATTTT
>NA|TRBJ2-1|TRBV10-3|few
CAISESSGEQFF
TGTGCCATCAGTGAGAGCTCTGGGGAGCAGTTCTTC
>NA|TRBJ2-7|TRBV4-3|few
CASSQRTGYNEQYF
TGCGCCAGCAGCCAACGCACAGGGTACAACGAGCAGTACTTC
>NA|TRBJ2-7|TRBV27|many
CASRTGWREQYF
TGTGCCAGCAGGACAGGTTGGAGGGAGCAGTACTTC
>TRBD1|TRBJ2-7|TRBV2|few
CASTGQGAYEQYF
TGTGCCAGCACCGGACAGGGGGCCTACGAGCAGTACTTC
>TRBD2|TRBJ2-1|TRBV15|NA
CATSRDRTSGIGEQSF
TGTGCCACCAGCAGAGATCGGACTAGCGGGATTGGTGAGCAGTCCTTC
>TRBD2|TRBJ2-3|TRBV20-1|few
CCARRGRALTDTQYF
TGCTGTGCTAGACGGGGGAGGGCCCTCACAGATACGCAGTATTTT
>TRBD2|TRBJ2-7|TRBV20-1|few
CSARELGTSGIGEQYF
TGCAGTGCTAGAGAATTAGGCACTAGCGGGATTGGGGAGCAGTACTTC
>TRBD2|TRBJ2-4|TRBV6-1|NA
CASKLVGEGLLAKNIQYF
TGTGCCAGCAAATTGGTGGGTGAGGGACTACTAGCCAAAAACATTCAGTACTTC
>NA|TRBJ1-5|TRBV28|few
CASSNRNAGLSNQPQHF
TGTGCCAGCAGCAACCGCAACGCGGGGCTTAGCAATCAGCCCCAGCATTTT
>NA|TRBJ1-2|TRBV5-6|NA
CASTSGRSSPLYGYTF
TGTGCCAGCACCTCGGGACGGTCCTCGCCGCTCTATGGCTACACCTTC
>TRBD2|TRBJ2-1|TRBV11-2|NA
CAGSLPGGDEQFF
TGTGCCGGCAGCCTCCCGGGGGGGGATGAGCAGTTCTTC
>TRBD1|TRBJ2-5|TRBV9|few
CASSVGDRGHGETQYF
TGTGCCAGCAGCGTCGGGGACAGGGGGCATGGAGAGACCCAGTACTTC
>TRBD1|TRBJ2-7|TRBV9|NA
CASSPESGQGLYEQYF
TGTGCCAGCAGCCCCGAGTCGGGACAGGGATTATACGAGCAGTACTTC
>TRBD1|TRBJ1-2|TRBV9|many
CASSAPTGGFYGYTF
TGTGCCAGCAGCGCTCCGACAGGGGGCTTTTATGGCTACACCTTC
>NA|TRBJ1-5|TRBV5-1|many
CASSLGDDNQPQHF
TGCGCCAGCAGCTTGGGGGACGACAATCAGCCCCAGCATTTT
>TRBD2|TRBJ2-1|TRBV9|NA
CASSPGTSPMIEQFF
TGTGCCAGCAGCCCGGGGACTAGCCCTATGATCGAGCAGTTCTTC
>NA|TRBJ2-7|TRBV7-9|many
CASSLEGELAYEQYF
TGTGCCAGCAGCTTAGAGGGAGAACTAGCCTACGAGCAGTACTTC
>NA|TRBJ2-2|TRBV9|few
CASSYGRWTGELFF
TGTGCCAGCAGTTACGGGAGATGGACCGGGGAGCTGTTTTTT
>TRBD2|TRBJ2-1|TRBV2|many
CASEGLARDEQFF
TGTGCCAGCGAAGGACTAGCACGCGATGAGCAGTTCTTC
>NA|TRBJ2-3|TRBV9|few
CASSSDSGDTQYF
TGTGCCAGCAGCTCCGATTCGGGGGATACGCAGTATTTT
>TRBD1|TRBJ2-3|TRBV12-3/TRBV12-4|few
CASSVDMTGRYF
TGTGCCAGCAGTGTTGACATGACAGGGCGGTATTTT
>NA|TRBJ1-3|TRBV7-2|NA
CASTPAVSGNTIYF
TGTGCCAGCACCCCGGCGGTCTCTGGAAACACCATATATTTT
>TRBD1|TRBJ2-7|TRBV7-9|once
CASSLAGGYELYF
TGTGCCAGCAGCTTAGCAGGGGGCTACGAGCTGTACTTC
>NA|TRBJ1-4|TRBV4-1|few
CASSQEPGTNEKLFF
TGCGCCAGCAGCCAAGAGCCGGGAACTAATGAAAAACTGTTTTTT
>TRBD2|TRBJ2-2|TRBV25-1|NA
CASSGGGRHTGELFF
TGTGCCAGCAGTGGTGGCGGGAGGCACACCGGGGAGCTGTTTTTT
>NA|TRBJ2-7|TRBV21-1|few
CASSKAHKTRNEQYF
TGTGCCAGCAGCAAAGCGCACAAGACAAGGAATGAGCAGTACTTC
>NA|TRBJ2-5|TRBV28|many
CASSLEGLLRAQYF
TGTGCCAGCAGTTTAGAAGGACTCCTGAGGGCCCAGTACTTC
>NA|TRBJ2-7|TRBV7-2|many
CASSSGPSYEQYF
TGTGCCAGCAGCTCCGGGCCCTCCTACGAGCAGTACTTC
>NA|TRBJ2-1|TRBV6-2/TRBV6-3|few
CANTSPRVLGDEQFF
TGTGCCAACACGTCGCCTCGAGTACTCGGCGATGAGCAGTTCTTC
>NA|TRBJ2-3|TRBV6-1|many
CASIQGEADTQYF
TGTGCCAGCATCCAAGGGGAGGCAGATACGCAGTATTTT
>TRBD1|TRBJ2-7|TRBV20-1|NA
CSARAPGQGPHEQYF
TGCAGTGCTAGAGCCCCCGGACAGGGCCCCCACGAGCAGTACTTC
>TRBD2|TRBJ2-1|TRBV7-9|few
CASSPTSGDSSYNEQFF
TGTGCCAGCAGCCCGACTAGCGGGGACAGCTCCTACAATGAGCAGTTCTTC
>NA|TRBJ2-2|TRBV12-5|NA
CASGLVQGNTGELFF
TGTGCTAGTGGTTTGGTACAGGGAAACACCGGGGAGCTGTTTTTT
>NA|TRBJ1-1|TRBV29-1|few
CSVEGGGPEAFF
TGCAGCGTTGAAGGAGGCGGACCTGAAGCTTTCTTT
>NA|TRBJ1-1|TRBV27|many
CASSLDILNTEAFF
TGTGCCAGCAGTTTGGACATCTTGAACACTGAAGCTTTCTTT
>NA|TRBJ1-6|TRBV28|NA
CASSPQRRNSPLHF
TGTGCCAGCAGTCCCCAGCGCAGGAACTCACCCCTCCACTTT
>NA|TRBJ2-7|TRBV7-9|NA
CASSPAGFNVGEQYF
TGTGCCAGCAGCCCCGCGGGTTTCAATGTGGGCGAGCAGTACTTC
>NA|TRBJ1-1|TRBV6-2/TRBV6-3|few
CASTADGRTFF
TGTGCCAGCACCGCAGACGGACGGACTTTCTTT
>TRBD2|TRBJ2-1|TRBV7-8|many
CASSRPGLAGGPRNEQFF
TGTGCCAGCAGCCGGCCGGGACTAGCGGGAGGGCCGAGGAATGAGCAGTTCTTC
>NA|TRBJ2-7|TRBV5-1|NA
CASSSRPPGGEQYF
TGCGCCAGCAGCTCTAGGCCACCAGGTGGGGAGCAGTACTTC
>NA|TRBJ1-2|TRBV2|few
CASTNPPYTF
TGTGCCAGCACAAACCCCCCCTACACCTTC
>NA|TRBJ2-2|TRBV12-3/TRBV12-4|NA
CASRTPGGGPGELFF
TGTGCCAGCAGAACTCCGGGTGGTGGGCCAGGGGAGCTGTTTTTT
>TRBD1|TRBJ2-1|TRBV27|NA
CASSFGQGSANEQFF
TGTGCCAGCAGTTTCGGACAGGGCTCTGCCAATGAGCAGTTCTTC
>TRBD1|TRBJ2-1|TRBV6-5|NA
CASSYGTANYNEQFF
TGTGCCAGCAGTTACGGGACAGCTAACTACAATGAGCAGTTCTTC